Listed here are 2 T cell receptor beta chains from one sample, sequenced in a study of low-dose radiotherapy and immunotherapy resistance in tumors. The time point here: before trial treatment. First-strand cDNA used TRAV- and TRBV-specific primers, covering alpha and beta chains. TCRs were put through 20 PCR cycles of amplification with Phusion. A constant-region primer and the V-primer adapter served as the primer pair. TCRdb redid the calling of the reads with MiXCR, one entry per CDR3 protein. The sample includes tens of thousands of distinct CDR3 sequences, over 15% of them seen just once. The input for sequencing was PBMCs, taken before treatment. These receptors all stem from a male donor with prostate cancer.

The chain recombines TRBV7-9 with TRBJ2-3; a weak D match, TRBD2 (6 bases). CDR1 SEHNR and CDR2 FQNEAQ come from the germline V gene (reference sequence). The CDR3 covers 14 residues. The V gene lost 11 bases and the J gene lost 6 bases, with 21 bases spanning the gap. CDR3 DNA: TGTGCCTTTCCCTCGGGCGGGGACGGGGATACGCAGTATTTT. It translates to CAFPSGGDGDTQYF.

Notes on this clonotype: Since no conserved phenylalanine or tryptophan closes the CDR3, a read error is the likely cause. The chain joins TRBV7-8 to TRBJ1-3; D not certain. Germline CDR1 is SGHVS and CDR2 is FQNEAQ. CDR3 length: 17 amino acids. V was clipped by 3 bases and J by 2 bases, with 17 bases between them. The CDR3 region is CASSFLEGQAAGNTIYL. CDR3 DNA: TGTGCCAGCAGCTTTCTCGAAGGGCAGGCGGCTGGAAACACCATATATTTG.